This T cell receptor beta chain comes out of a study of cytomegalovirus exposure and HLA in healthy donors. Assay used: immunoSEQ multiplex PCR; TCRdb lists only in-frame clones, some missing. This repertoire shows about 330,000 clones, around 90% found once; its top ten account for about 1%. The CDR3 sequence is 14 residues long. The V end lost 2 bases, the J end lost 4 bases, and 10 bases lay between the germline ends. Germline V CDR1 and CDR2: SGHNT, YENEEA. The origin of this receptor is a woman younger than 45 in good health and CMV-seropositive. This rearrangement joins TRBV11-3 to TRBJ2-3; D is possibly TRBD2 (5 bases). The sequenced material came from PBMCs. The CDR3 DNA follows: TGTGCCAGCAGCTTATTTAGCGCAGCAGATACGCAGTATTTT. Amino acid sequence: CASSLFSAADTQYF.